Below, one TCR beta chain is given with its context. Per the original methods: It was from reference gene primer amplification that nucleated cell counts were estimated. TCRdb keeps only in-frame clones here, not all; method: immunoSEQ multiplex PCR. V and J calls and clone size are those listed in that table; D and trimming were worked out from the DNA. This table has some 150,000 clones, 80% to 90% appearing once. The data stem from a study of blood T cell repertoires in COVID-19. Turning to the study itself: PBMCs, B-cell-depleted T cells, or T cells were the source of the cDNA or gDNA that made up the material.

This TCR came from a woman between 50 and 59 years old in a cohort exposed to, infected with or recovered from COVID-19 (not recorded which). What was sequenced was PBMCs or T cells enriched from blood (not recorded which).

The CDR3 nucleotides read TGTGCCAGCAGCTCGGGACTAGCGGGAGCCAAGATTGAGCAGTTCTTC. Protein: CASSSGLAGAKIEQFF. The chain links TRBV7-6 to TRBJ2-1; 14 bases map to TRBD2. The CDR3 has 16 residues. The germline CDR1 and CDR2 sequences are SGHVS and FNYEAQ. The J segment lost 9 bases and the V segment lost 4 bases, leaving 8 bases of the junction unmatched.